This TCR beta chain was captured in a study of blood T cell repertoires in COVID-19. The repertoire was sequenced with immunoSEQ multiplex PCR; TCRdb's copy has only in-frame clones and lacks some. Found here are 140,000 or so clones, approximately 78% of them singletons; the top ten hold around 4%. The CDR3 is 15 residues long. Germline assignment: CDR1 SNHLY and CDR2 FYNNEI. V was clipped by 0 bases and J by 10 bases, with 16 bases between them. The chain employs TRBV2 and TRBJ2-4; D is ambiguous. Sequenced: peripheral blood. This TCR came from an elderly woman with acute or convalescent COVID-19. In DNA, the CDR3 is TGTGCCAGCAGTGAAGCCCATCTGGGCCCCATTATTCAGTACTTC. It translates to CASSEAHLGPIIQYF.